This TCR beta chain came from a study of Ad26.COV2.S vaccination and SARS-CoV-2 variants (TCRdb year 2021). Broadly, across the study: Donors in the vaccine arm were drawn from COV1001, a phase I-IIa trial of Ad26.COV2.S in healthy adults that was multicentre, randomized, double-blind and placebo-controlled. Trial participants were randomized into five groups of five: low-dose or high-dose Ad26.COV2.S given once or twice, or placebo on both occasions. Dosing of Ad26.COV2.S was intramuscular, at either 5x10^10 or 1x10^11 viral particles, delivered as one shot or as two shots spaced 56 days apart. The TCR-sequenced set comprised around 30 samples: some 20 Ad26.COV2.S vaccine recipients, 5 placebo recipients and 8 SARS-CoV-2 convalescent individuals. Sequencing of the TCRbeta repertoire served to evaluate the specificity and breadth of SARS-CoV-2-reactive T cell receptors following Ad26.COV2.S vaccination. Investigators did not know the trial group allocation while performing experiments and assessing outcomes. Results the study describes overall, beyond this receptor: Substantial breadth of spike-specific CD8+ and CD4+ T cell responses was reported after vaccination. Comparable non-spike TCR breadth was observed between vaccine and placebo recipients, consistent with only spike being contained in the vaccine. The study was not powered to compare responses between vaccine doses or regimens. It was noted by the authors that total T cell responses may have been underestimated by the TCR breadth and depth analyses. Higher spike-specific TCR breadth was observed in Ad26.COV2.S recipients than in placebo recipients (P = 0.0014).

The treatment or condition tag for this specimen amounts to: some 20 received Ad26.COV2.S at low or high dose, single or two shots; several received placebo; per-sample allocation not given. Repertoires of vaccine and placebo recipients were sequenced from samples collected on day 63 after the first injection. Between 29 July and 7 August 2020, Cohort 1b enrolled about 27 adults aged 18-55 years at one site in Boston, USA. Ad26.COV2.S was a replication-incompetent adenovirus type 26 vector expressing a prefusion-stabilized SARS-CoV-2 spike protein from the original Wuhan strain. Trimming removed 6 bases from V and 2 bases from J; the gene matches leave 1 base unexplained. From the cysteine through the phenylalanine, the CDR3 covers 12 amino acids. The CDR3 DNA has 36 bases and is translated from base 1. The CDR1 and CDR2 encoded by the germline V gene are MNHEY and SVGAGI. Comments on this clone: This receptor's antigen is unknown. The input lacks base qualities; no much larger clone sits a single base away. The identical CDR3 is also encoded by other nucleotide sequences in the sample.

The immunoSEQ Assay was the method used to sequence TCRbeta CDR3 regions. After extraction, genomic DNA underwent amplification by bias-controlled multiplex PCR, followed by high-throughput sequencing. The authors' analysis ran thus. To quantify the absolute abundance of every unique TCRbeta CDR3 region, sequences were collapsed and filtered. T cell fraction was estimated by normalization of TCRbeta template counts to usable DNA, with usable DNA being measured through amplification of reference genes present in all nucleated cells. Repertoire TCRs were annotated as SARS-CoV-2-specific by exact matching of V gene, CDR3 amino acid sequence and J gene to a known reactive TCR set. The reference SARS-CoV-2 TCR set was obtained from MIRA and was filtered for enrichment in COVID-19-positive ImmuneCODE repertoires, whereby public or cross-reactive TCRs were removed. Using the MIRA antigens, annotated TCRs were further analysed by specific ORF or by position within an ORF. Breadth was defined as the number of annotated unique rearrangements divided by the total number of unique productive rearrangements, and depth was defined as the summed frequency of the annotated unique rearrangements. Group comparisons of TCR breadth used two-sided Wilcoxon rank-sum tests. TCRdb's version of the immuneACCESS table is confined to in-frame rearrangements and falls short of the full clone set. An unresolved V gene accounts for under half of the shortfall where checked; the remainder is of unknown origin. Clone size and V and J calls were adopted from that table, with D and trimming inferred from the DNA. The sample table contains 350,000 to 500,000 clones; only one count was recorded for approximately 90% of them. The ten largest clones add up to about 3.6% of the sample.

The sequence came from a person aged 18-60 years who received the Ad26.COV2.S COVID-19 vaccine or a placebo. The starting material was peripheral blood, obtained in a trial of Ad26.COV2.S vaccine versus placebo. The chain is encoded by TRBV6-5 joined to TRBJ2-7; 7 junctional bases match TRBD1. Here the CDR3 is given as CASRQGTYEQYF. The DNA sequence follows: TGTGCCAGCAGACAGGGGACCTACGAGCAGTACTTC.